The rows below give T cell receptor beta chains drawn from one sample of a study of PD-L1 blockade in urothelial cancer. Profiled with immunoSEQ multiplex PCR; TCRdb holds only in-frame clones, not every one. The table shows around 35,000 clones, with under 90% occurring only once. This specimen was PBMCs, taken around atezolizumab (anti-PD-L1) treatment. The receptors shown here come from a man in his fifties or sixties with urothelial cancer. CDR3s include the opening cysteine and the closing phenylalanine or tryptophan. Fields, in order: D gene, clone size, V gene, J gene, CDR3 protein, CDR3 DNA. D genes are given only for firm matches. The size entry is marked missing in some rows and otherwise reads once, few, many or a size class.

D gene: TRBD1
clone size: -
V gene: TRBV30
J gene: TRBJ1-1
CDR3 protein: CAWSVRGRGLTTEAFF
CDR3 DNA: TGTGCCTGGAGTGTACGGGGCAGGGGGTTAACCACTGAAGCTTTCTTT

D gene: -
clone size: -
V gene: TRBV9
J gene: TRBJ1-2
CDR3 protein: CASSVGRGGAWYGYTF
CDR3 DNA: TGTGCCAGCAGCGTAGGGCGAGGGGGAGCCTGGTATGGCTACACCTTC

D gene: -
clone size: -
V gene: TRBV7-9
J gene: TRBJ1-1
CDR3 protein: CASSLTSNEAFF
CDR3 DNA: TGTGCCAGCAGCTTAACATCCAATGAAGCTTTCTTT

D gene: -
clone size: -
V gene: TRBV6-5
J gene: TRBJ2-7
CDR3 protein: CASRGTFSYEQYF
CDR3 DNA: TGTGCCAGCAGGGGGACATTCTCCTACGAGCAGTACTTC

D gene: -
clone size: -
V gene: TRBV5-1
J gene: TRBJ2-3
CDR3 protein: CASRTSGAETDTQYF
CDR3 DNA: TGCGCCAGCAGAACGTCTGGAGCGGAAACAGATACGCAGTATTTT

D gene: -
clone size: few
V gene: TRBV5-1
J gene: TRBJ2-5
CDR3 protein: CASSLGTMETQYF
CDR3 DNA: TGCGCCAGCAGCTTGGGGACTATGGAGACCCAGTACTTC

D gene: -
clone size: -
V gene: TRBV5-1
J gene: TRBJ2-5
CDR3 protein: CASSPPGVAGKRVQYF
CDR3 DNA: TGCGCCAGCAGCCCGCCGGGAGTTGCGGGGAAGCGGGTTCAGTACTTC

D gene: TRBD1
clone size: -
V gene: TRBV2
J gene: TRBJ1-2
CDR3 protein: CASQPGQGAYGYTF
CDR3 DNA: TGTGCCAGCCAACCGGGACAGGGGGCCTATGGCTACACCTTC

D gene: -
clone size: medium-sized
V gene: TRBV28
J gene: TRBJ1-5
CDR3 protein: CASSLSDQPQHF
CDR3 DNA: TGTGCCAGCAGTTTGTCCGATCAGCCCCAGCATTTT

D gene: -
clone size: -
V gene: TRBV4-1
J gene: TRBJ2-7
CDR3 protein: CASSLGTPTYEQYF
CDR3 DNA: TGCGCCAGCAGCCTCGGGACACCCACCTACGAGCAGTACTTC

D gene: TRBD1
clone size: -
V gene: TRBV18
J gene: TRBJ2-4
CDR3 protein: CASSLDRAGKNIQYF
CDR3 DNA: TGTGCCAGCTCCCTGGACAGGGCAGGCAAAAACATTCAGTACTTC

D gene: -
clone size: few
V gene: TRBV18
J gene: TRBJ1-1
CDR3 protein: CASSDQGNTEAFF
CDR3 DNA: TGTGCCAGCTCAGACCAGGGGAACACTGAAGCTTTCTTT

D gene: -
clone size: -
V gene: TRBV9
J gene: TRBJ1-5
CDR3 protein: CASSPHGLSNQPQHF
CDR3 DNA: TGTGCCAGCAGCCCCCATGGGCTTAGCAATCAGCCCCAGCATTTT

D gene: -
clone size: -
V gene: TRBV5-1
J gene: TRBJ2-5
CDR3 protein: CASSLGSRQETQYF
CDR3 DNA: TGCGCCAGCAGCCTCGGTTCAAGACAAGAGACCCAGTACTTC

D gene: TRBD2
clone size: -
V gene: TRBV10-2
J gene: TRBJ2-5
CDR3 protein: CASSEGGGLQETQYF
CDR3 DNA: TGCGCCAGCAGTGAAGGCGGGGGGCTCCAAGAGACCCAGTACTTC

D gene: -
clone size: -
V gene: TRBV6-1
J gene: TRBJ2-1
CDR3 protein: CASSGERTYNEQFF
CDR3 DNA: TGTGCCAGCAGTGGTGAGCGTACTTACAATGAGCAGTTCTTC

D gene: -
clone size: -
V gene: TRBV14
J gene: TRBJ2-5
CDR3 protein: CASSQVLSQETQYF
CDR3 DNA: TGTGCCAGCAGCCAAGTCCTATCCCAAGAGACCCAGTACTTC

D gene: -
clone size: -
V gene: TRBV2
J gene: TRBJ2-1
CDR3 protein: CASSDEGLGLEQFF
CDR3 DNA: TGTGCCAGCAGTGATGAGGGTCTGGGTTTGGAGCAGTTCTTC

D gene: -
clone size: -
V gene: TRBV5-1
J gene: TRBJ1-4
CDR3 protein: CASSPGAANEKLFF
CDR3 DNA: TGCGCCAGCAGCCCAGGGGCGGCTAATGAAAAACTGTTTTTT

D gene: -
clone size: -
V gene: TRBV7-6
J gene: TRBJ2-1
CDR3 protein: CASSSTRTNSYNEQFF
CDR3 DNA: TGTGCCAGCAGCTCGACTCGGACAAACTCCTACAATGAGCAGTTCTTC

D gene: -
clone size: -
V gene: TRBV28
J gene: TRBJ1-1
CDR3 protein: CASRGTTNTEAFF
CDR3 DNA: TGTGCCAGCAGGGGGACAACGAACACTGAAGCTTTCTTT

D gene: -
clone size: -
V gene: TRBV20-1
J gene: TRBJ2-1
CDR3 protein: CSAERGNEQFF
CDR3 DNA: TGCAGTGCCGAAAGGGGCAATGAGCAGTTCTTC

D gene: -
clone size: few
V gene: TRBV7-9
J gene: TRBJ2-5
CDR3 protein: CASSFLLGPRGEEETQYF
CDR3 DNA: TGTGCCAGCAGCTTTCTTTTGGGGCCCAGGGGGGAGGAAGAGACCCAGTACTTC

D gene: TRBD2
clone size: once
V gene: TRBV9
J gene: TRBJ2-3
CDR3 protein: CASSVASGGVDTQYF
CDR3 DNA: TGTGCCAGCAGCGTAGCTAGCGGGGGGGTCGATACGCAGTATTTT

D gene: -
clone size: -
V gene: TRBV30
J gene: TRBJ1-4
CDR3 protein: CACSTGTHEKLFF
CDR3 DNA: TGTGCCTGTTCGACGGGAACCCATGAAAAACTGTTTTTT

D gene: -
clone size: -
V gene: TRBV7-2
J gene: TRBJ1-5
CDR3 protein: CASSPPGGQPQHF
CDR3 DNA: TGTGCCAGCAGCCCCCCTGGAGGTCAGCCCCAGCATTTT

D gene: -
clone size: -
V gene: TRBV13
J gene: TRBJ2-1
CDR3 protein: CASSLGHDNEQFF
CDR3 DNA: TGTGCCAGCAGCTTAGGTCACGACAACGAGCAGTTCTTC

D gene: TRBD2
clone size: -
V gene: TRBV28
J gene: TRBJ2-1
CDR3 protein: CASSFSRSAGVGYNEQFF
CDR3 DNA: TGTGCCAGCAGTTTCTCCCGCTCAGCGGGGGTGGGGTACAATGAGCAGTTCTTC

D gene: -
clone size: few
V gene: TRBV5-6
J gene: TRBJ2-1
CDR3 protein: CASSTDRFDYNEQFF
CDR3 DNA: TGTGCCAGCAGCACGGACAGATTCGATTACAATGAGCAGTTCTTC

D gene: -
clone size: few
V gene: TRBV20-1
J gene: TRBJ1-1
CDR3 protein: CSARRSEAFF
CDR3 DNA: TGCAGTGCTCGGAGGTCTGAAGCTTTCTTT

D gene: TRBD2
clone size: once
V gene: TRBV6-1
J gene: TRBJ2-1
CDR3 protein: CATEGSGGSYNEQFF
CDR3 DNA: TGTGCCACAGAGGGTAGCGGGGGGAGCTACAATGAGCAGTTCTTC

D gene: TRBD1
clone size: once
V gene: TRBV27
J gene: TRBJ1-1
CDR3 protein: CASSLRQGSDRAFF
CDR3 DNA: TGTGCCAGCAGTCTTCGACAGGGATCGGATCGGGCTTTCTTT

D gene: -
clone size: -
V gene: TRBV21-1
J gene: TRBJ2-1
CDR3 protein: CASSSPRDRGRNEQFF
CDR3 DNA: TGTGCCAGCAGCTCCCCCCGGGACAGGGGGCGAAATGAGCAGTTCTTC

D gene: TRBD2
clone size: -
V gene: TRBV5-1
J gene: TRBJ2-3
CDR3 protein: CASSAEGSGGAADTQYF
CDR3 DNA: TGCGCCAGCAGCGCAGAAGGTAGCGGGGGGGCTGCAGATACGCAGTATTTT

D gene: -
clone size: -
V gene: TRBV20-1
J gene: TRBJ1-6
CDR3 protein: CSAWRPPLHF
CDR3 DNA: TGCAGTGCTTGGAGACCTCCCCTCCACTTT

D gene: TRBD2
clone size: -
V gene: TRBV9
J gene: TRBJ2-7
CDR3 protein: CASSVTGTRGDEQYF
CDR3 DNA: TGTGCCAGCAGCGTAACGGGGACTAGGGGCGACGAGCAGTACTTC

D gene: TRBD1
clone size: -
V gene: TRBV5-1
J gene: TRBJ1-1
CDR3 protein: CASRTGDENTEAFF
CDR3 DNA: TGCGCCAGCAGAACAGGGGATGAGAACACTGAAGCTTTCTTT

D gene: TRBD2
clone size: -
V gene: TRBV7-2
J gene: TRBJ2-1
CDR3 protein: CASSPFPRGGGAEQFF
CDR3 DNA: TGTGCCAGCAGCCCCTTTCCTCGGGGCGGGGGGGCTGAGCAGTTCTTC

D gene: TRBD1
clone size: once
V gene: TRBV9
J gene: TRBJ2-1
CDR3 protein: CASSPPRTGGRYNEQFF
CDR3 DNA: TGTGCCAGCAGCCCTCCCCGAACAGGGGGCCGTTACAATGAGCAGTTCTTC

D gene: -
clone size: -
V gene: TRBV4-1
J gene: TRBJ2-6
CDR3 protein: CASSQPRVFEVLTF
CDR3 DNA: TGCGCCAGCAGCCAGCCCAGGGTCTTCGAGGTCCTGACTTTC

D gene: -
clone size: once
V gene: TRBV5-6
J gene: TRBJ1-2
CDR3 protein: CASSPTAGYTF
CDR3 DNA: TGTGCCAGCAGTCCGACTGCCGGCTACACCTTC

D gene: -
clone size: -
V gene: TRBV30
J gene: TRBJ1-2
CDR3 protein: CAWSTQEFVGYGYTF
CDR3 DNA: TGTGCCTGGAGTACTCAAGAGTTTGTCGGCTATGGCTACACCTTC

D gene: -
clone size: few
V gene: TRBV28
J gene: TRBJ1-1
CDR3 protein: CASSFRVLYTEAFF
CDR3 DNA: TGTGCCAGCAGTTTTCGGGTTTTGTACACTGAAGCTTTCTTT

D gene: -
clone size: -
V gene: TRBV11-2
J gene: TRBJ2-7
CDR3 protein: CASSSMVGESSYEQYF
CDR3 DNA: TGTGCCAGCAGCTCGATGGTCGGGGAGAGCTCCTACGAGCAGTACTTC

D gene: -
clone size: -
V gene: TRBV6-1
J gene: TRBJ1-6
CDR3 protein: CASSANLLDSLRSF
CDR3 DNA: TGTGCCAGCAGCGCTAACTTACTGGACAGCCTTCGGTCCTTT

D gene: TRBD1
clone size: few
V gene: TRBV4-1
J gene: TRBJ2-3
CDR3 protein: CASSQGQVRGTDTQYF
CDR3 DNA: TGCGCCAGCAGCCAGGGACAGGTTCGGGGCACAGATACGCAGTATTTT

D gene: -
clone size: -
V gene: TRBV18
J gene: TRBJ2-7
CDR3 protein: CASSPGRQGLYEQYF
CDR3 DNA: TGTGCCAGCTCACCTGGGAGGCAGGGTCTTTACGAGCAGTACTTC

D gene: -
clone size: -
V gene: TRBV10-3
J gene: TRBJ2-7
CDR3 protein: CAISGNSPEQYF
CDR3 DNA: TGTGCCATCAGTGGTAACTCACCCGAGCAGTACTTC

D gene: TRBD2
clone size: few
V gene: TRBV7-3
J gene: TRBJ2-7
CDR3 protein: CASSSRGGEQYF
CDR3 DNA: TGTGCCAGCAGCAGCCGGGGGGGGGAGCAGTACTTC

D gene: -
clone size: -
V gene: TRBV6-5
J gene: TRBJ1-1
CDR3 protein: CASSPPERPEAFF
CDR3 DNA: TGTGCCAGCAGCCCTCCCGAGCGGCCTGAAGCTTTCTTT